The rows below give T cell receptor beta chains drawn from one sample of a study of metastatic and nonmetastatic thyroid tumors. TCRdb re-called the PCR reads through MiXCR. The table includes 50,000 to 60,000 clones, roughly 15% detected once. What was sequenced was blood. The origin of the receptors is a female donor with papillary thyroid cancer or a benign thyroid nodule (not recorded which). Some clones in this sample may be carry-over from other donors' samples. The CDR3 runs from the conserved cysteine through the conserved F or W. The D gene is left open where the match is weak. A clone size is listed for some rows: how often the clone was seen (once, few, many), or a class if it is expanded.

>-|-|TRBJ2-7|TRBV2
TGTGCCAGCAGCGGAGGAGGTCACGAGCAGTACTTC
CASSGGGHEQYF
>TRBD1|many|TRBJ1-2|TRBV29-1
TGCAGCGTTGAACGGACAGGGTTAGGCTACACCTTC
CSVERTGLGYTF
>TRBD1|-|TRBJ2-1|TRBV6-1
TGTGCCAGGAGTGAGGGGGACAGGGCCTGTTATGAGCAGTTCTTC
CARSEGDRACYEQFF
>TRBD1|-|TRBJ2-1|TRBV7-9
TGTTCCAGCAGCTGGACAGGGTGTGAGCAGTTCTTC
CSSSWTGCEQFF
>-|-|TRBJ1-2|TRBV7-8
TGTGCCAGCAGCTCCCGTACGTGTGGACGCTCCTATTGCTACACCTTC
CASSSRTCGRSYCYTF
>TRBD2|many|TRBJ2-7|TRBV7-8
TGTGCCAGCAGCTTATCCGTTATAGCGGGAACCTACGAGCAGTACTTC
CASSLSVIAGTYEQYF
>-|many|TRBJ2-1|TRBV15
TGTGCCACCAGCAGAGATCCGACGGCCCTTCTAAGCAATGAGCAGTTCTTC
CATSRDPTALLSNEQFF
>-|-|TRBJ1-1|TRBV11-1
TGTGCCAGCATGGCGGGACATGTCTGGATGGGGAACACTGAAGCTTTCTTT
CASMAGHVWMGNTEAFF
>TRBD2|many|TRBJ2-2|TRBV24-1
TGTGCCACCAGTGATTTTAGCGGGAGTGGCACCGGGGAGCTGTTTTTT
CATSDFSGSGTGELFF
>-|many|TRBJ1-5|TRBV4-1
TGCGCCAGCAGCCAAGATCCCAGTAGTTATCAGCCCCAGCATTTT
CASSQDPSSYQPQHF
>-|-|TRBJ1-3|TRBV30
TGTGCCTGGATACGGACTGGAGTACCTGGAAACACCATATATTTT
CAWIRTGVPGNTIYF
>-|many|TRBJ2-3|TRBV13
TGTGCCAGCAGCTTTAGGGACGGTCATACGCAGTATTTT
CASSFRDGHTQYF
>-|many|TRBJ2-3|TRBV9
TGTGCCAGCAGCGTAGCCCTGCTAGAGGATACGCAGTATTTT
CASSVALLEDTQYF
>-|many|TRBJ1-5|TRBV19
TGTGCCAGTCTTCAGGGCTTCAATCAGCCCCAGCATTTT
CASLQGFNQPQHF
>TRBD1|many|TRBJ2-1|TRBV28
TGTGCCAGCAGTTTAAGGGGGCGCTACAATGAGCAGTTCTTC
CASSLRGRYNEQFF
>TRBD1|many|TRBJ2-1|TRBV5-4
TGTGCCAGCAACTCACCGGGACAGGGTAAAGATAAGCAGTTCTTC
CASNSPGQGKDKQFF
>TRBD1|few|TRBJ1-2|TRBV6-1
TGTGCCAGCACAGGGACAGGGGGGGATGGCTACACCTTC
CASTGTGGDGYTF